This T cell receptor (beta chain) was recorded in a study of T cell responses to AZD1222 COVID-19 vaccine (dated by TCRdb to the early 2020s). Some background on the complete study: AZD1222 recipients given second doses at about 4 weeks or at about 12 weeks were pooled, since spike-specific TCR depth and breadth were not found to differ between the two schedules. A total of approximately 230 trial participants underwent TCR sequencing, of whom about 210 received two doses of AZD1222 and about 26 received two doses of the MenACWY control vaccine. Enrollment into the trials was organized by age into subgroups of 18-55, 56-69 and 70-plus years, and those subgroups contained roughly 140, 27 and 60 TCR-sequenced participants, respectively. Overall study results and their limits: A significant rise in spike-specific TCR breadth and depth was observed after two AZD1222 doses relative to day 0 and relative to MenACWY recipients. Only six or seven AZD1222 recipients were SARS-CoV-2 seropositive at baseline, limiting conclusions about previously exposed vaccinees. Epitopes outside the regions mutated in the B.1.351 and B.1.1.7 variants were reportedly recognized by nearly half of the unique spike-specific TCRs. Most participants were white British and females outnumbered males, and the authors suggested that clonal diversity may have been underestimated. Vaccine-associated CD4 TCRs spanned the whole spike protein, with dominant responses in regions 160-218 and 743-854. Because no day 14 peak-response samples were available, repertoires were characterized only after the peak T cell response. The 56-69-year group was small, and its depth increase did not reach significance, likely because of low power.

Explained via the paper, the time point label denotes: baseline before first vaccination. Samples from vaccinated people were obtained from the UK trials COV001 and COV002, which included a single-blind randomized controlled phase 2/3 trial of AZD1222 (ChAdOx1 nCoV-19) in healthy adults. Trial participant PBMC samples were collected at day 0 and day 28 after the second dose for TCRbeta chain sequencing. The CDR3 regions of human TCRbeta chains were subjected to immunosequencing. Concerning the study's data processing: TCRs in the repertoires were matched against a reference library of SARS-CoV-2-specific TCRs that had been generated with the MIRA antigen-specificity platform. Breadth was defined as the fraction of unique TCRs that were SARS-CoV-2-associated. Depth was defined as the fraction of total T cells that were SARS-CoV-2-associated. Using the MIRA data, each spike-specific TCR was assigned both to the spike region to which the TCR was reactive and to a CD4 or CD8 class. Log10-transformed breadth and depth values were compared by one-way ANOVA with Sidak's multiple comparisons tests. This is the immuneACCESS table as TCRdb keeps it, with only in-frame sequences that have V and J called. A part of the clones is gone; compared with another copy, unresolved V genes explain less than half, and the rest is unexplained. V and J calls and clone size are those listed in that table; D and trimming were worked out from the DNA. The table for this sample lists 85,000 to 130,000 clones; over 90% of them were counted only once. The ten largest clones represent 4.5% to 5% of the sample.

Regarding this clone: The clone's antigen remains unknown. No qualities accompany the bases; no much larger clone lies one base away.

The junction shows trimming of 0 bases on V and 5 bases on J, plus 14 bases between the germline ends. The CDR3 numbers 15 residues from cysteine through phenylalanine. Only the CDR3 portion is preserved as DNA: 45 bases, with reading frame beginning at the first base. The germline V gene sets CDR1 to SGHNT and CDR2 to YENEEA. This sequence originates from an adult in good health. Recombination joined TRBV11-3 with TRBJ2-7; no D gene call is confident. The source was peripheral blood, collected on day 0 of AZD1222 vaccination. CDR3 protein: CASSLDSQSYHEQYF. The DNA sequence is TGTGCCAGCAGCTTAGATAGCCAGTCCTACCACGAGCAGTACTTC.